This record looks at one TCR beta chain sequence and its context. Its antigen has not been determined. The record has no base qualities; no much larger clone is one base away. These data come from a study of spatial heterogeneity in lung cancer (dated by TCRdb to the late 2010s). The study in broad terms: Donors were 72 patients with early-stage, untreated non-small cell lung cancer from the lung TRACERx cohort. Follow-up PBMC samples were sequenced whenever the samples were available, and the median time to follow-up was approximately 24 months after resection. In non-small cell lung cancer, the study quantitatively compared TCR alpha and beta repertoires across several tumor regions, matched nontumor lung, and blood. More beta-chain than alpha-chain transcripts were consistently detected, likely reflecting higher beta-chain transcript abundance. The study linked features of the TCR repertoire to counts of nonsynonymous mutations, which were determined by whole-exome sequencing of tumor tissue. Both alpha and beta chains were TCR-sequenced in around 220 tumor regions, 64 matched nontumor lung samples and 55 to 60 PBMC samples obtained at surgery. In the raw uncorrected reads, each unique combination of TCR and UMI appeared on average more than ten times. Summary of the overall study and its limitations: Comparisons of baseline and follow-up blood repertoires included only around 15 patients. Ubiquitous expanded tumor TCRs were found in blood more often at tumor resection than at routine follow-up. Confirming at a functional level the hypothesis that regional TCRs recognize regional mutations was considered to require additional single-cell paired TCR alpha and beta sequencing.

The germline V gene supplies CDR1 SNHLY and CDR2 FYNNEI. V is pared back by 4 bases and J by 2 bases, with 16 bases lying between the germline termini. Reading from cysteine to phenylalanine, the CDR3 counts 16 amino acids. Only the CDR3 portion is preserved as DNA: 48 bases, with reading frame beginning at the first base. Explained via the paper, the time point label denotes: blood at routine non-recurrence follow-up after resection. For TCR sequencing, whole RNA was extracted from tumor and nontumor lung tissue, or from cryopreserved PBMC samples, and no cell sorting was done. Only patients for whom sufficient RNA was available from at least two tumor regions were selected for TCR sequencing. Preparation of the library involved 5' RACE. For sequencing, a NextSeq 500 was employed. To allow correction of PCR and sequencing errors, the TCR library protocol tagged every TCR cDNA molecule with a unique molecular identifier. For the original study's pipeline: TCR identification, UMI-based error correction and CDR3 extraction were performed with Decombinator tools. TCRs above a frequency of 2 per 1,000, corresponding to the top 1% of the tumor frequency distribution, were defined as expanded. Rényi diversity was computed with the R vegan package after subsampling each repertoire 100 times to 5,000 TCRs. CDR3 similarity networks were constructed using string-kernel similarity of amino acid triplets, with links drawn between CDR3s whose pairwise similarity was above 0.82. In-frame beta chains were kept once TCRdb had trimmed the public reads at Q25 with fastp and called clones with MiXCR. For every CDR3 protein sequence, its rows merge into one entry that carries the most common genes and DNA. These V and J calls originate from TCRdb's pipeline instead of the authors' own analysis. In all, the sample holds 25,000 or so distinct CDR3 sequences, and over 5% of those were seen once. The top ten clones comprise about 24% of the sample.

The clonotype originates from a female donor with early-stage non-small cell lung cancer. Material: PBMCs, obtained at follow-up. The chain couples TRBV2 to TRBJ2-3; TRBD1 is a weak D gene call, 5 bases matching. At the DNA level, the sequence is TGTGCCAGCAGTGTGGGCAGGGCCGTTTCCACAGATACGCAGTATTTT. It translates as CASSVGRAVSTDTQYF.